This T cell receptor beta chain was profiled in a study of OX40 agonist ivuxolimab in advanced cancers. CDR3 size: 12 residues. Looked up from germline, CDR1 is SNHLY and CDR2 is FYNNEI. The V gene end was trimmed by 10 bases and the J gene end by 5 bases; junction bases not matched to a gene: 5. Some clones are missing from TCRdb's copy, which holds only in-frame ones; the method was immunoSEQ multiplex PCR. The table includes fewer than 50,000 clones, 70% to 90% detected once. Here the sequenced sample was CD4+ or CD8+ T cells sorted from blood, taken in a trial of the OX40 agonist ivuxolimab. The V and J genes are TRBV2 and TRBJ2-1, with 7 bases lining up with TRBD1. This sequence was found in an adult with an advanced solid tumor such as melanoma, head and neck, liver or kidney cancer. The CDR3 here is CAKTGLDNEQFF. CDR3 nucleotides: TGTGCCAAGACAGGGCTCGACAATGAGCAGTTCTTC.